This T cell receptor (beta chain) was observed in a study of blood T cell repertoires in COVID-19. Study in general: The study drew acute and convalescent COVID-19 samples from the United States, Italy and Spain. From T cells, B-cell-depleted T cells, or PBMCs came the material, which was cDNA or gDNA.

Authors' processing steps: Reference gene primer amplification yielded estimated nucleated cell counts. The table came from immunoSEQ multiplex PCR; TCRdb's copy has only in-frame clones and leaves some out. V and J calls plus clone size are reproduced from that table; the DNA served to infer D and trimming. The data contain 200,000 to 300,000 clones, 86% of them seen just once; the ten biggest clones take up 5% to 7%. Germline V gives CDR1 SGHRS, CDR2 YFSETQ. V gave up 1 base and J gave up 3 bases, with 7 bases separating them. CDR3 length: 14 amino acids. Followed longitudinally, the Seattle patients had been enrolled during active infection.

The sample taken for sequencing was peripheral blood. This TCR was recovered from a woman over 75 with COVID-19, enrolled during active disease. This chain links TRBV5-1 with TRBJ1-4; D gene uncertain. CDR3 coding DNA: TGCGCCAGCAGCTTGATGGGCGCTAATGAAAAACTGTTTTTT. It specifies CASSLMGANEKLFF.